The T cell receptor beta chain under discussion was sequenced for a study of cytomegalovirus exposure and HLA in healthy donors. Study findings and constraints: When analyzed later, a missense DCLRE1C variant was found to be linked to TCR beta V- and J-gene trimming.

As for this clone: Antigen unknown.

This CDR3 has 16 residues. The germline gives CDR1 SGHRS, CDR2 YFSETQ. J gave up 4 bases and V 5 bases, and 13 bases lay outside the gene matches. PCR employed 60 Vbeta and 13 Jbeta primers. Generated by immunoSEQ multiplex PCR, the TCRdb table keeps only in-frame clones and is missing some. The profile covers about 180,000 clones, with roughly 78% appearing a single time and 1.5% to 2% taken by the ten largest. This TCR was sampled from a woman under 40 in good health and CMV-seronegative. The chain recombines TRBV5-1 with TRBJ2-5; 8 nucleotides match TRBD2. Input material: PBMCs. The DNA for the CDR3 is TGCGCCAGCAGGGAATGGGGAGTAGCGGGGCGAGAGACCCAGTACTTC. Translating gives CASREWGVAGRETQYF.